The 8 T cell receptor beta chains below come from one sample, sequenced in a study of sequential checkpoint blockade in melanoma. As to treatment: randomized to nivolumab then ipilimumab (arm A) or the reverse (arm B). TCRdb's copy holds only in-frame clones and misses some; the assay was immunoSEQ multiplex PCR. The sample has 23,000 or so clones, around 70% seen once. The material was CD8+ T cells sorted from blood (inferred from file names), obtained from a patient given nivolumab and ipilimumab in sequence. These receptors were collected from a human donor with melanoma.

By share of the sample, this clone is medium-sized (0.01 to 0.1%). CDR3 in amino acids: CAISDHTGVGTDTQYF. CDR3 DNA: TGTGCCATCAGTGACCACACAGGGGTGGGGACAGATACGCAGTATTTT. This chain connects TRBV10-3 to TRBJ2-3, with 7 bases matching TRBD1. V lost 3 bases, J lost 3 bases, and 9 bases stayed unmatched. The CDR3 length is 16 residues. Germline V gives CDR1 ENHRY, CDR2 SYGVKD.

The V gene is TRBV5-1, the J gene TRBJ1-2; 10 nucleotides agree with TRBD1. In germline, CDR1 is SGHRS, CDR2 YFSETQ. Losses at the gene ends were 4 bases for V and 4 bases for J; bases not matched to a gene: 7. The CDR3 loop spans 15 amino acids. CDR3 DNA: TGCGCCAGCAGCCCCGGGGACAGGGGTGGCTATGGCTACACCTTC. It yields the protein CASSPGDRGGYGYTF. The full variable domain, rest sourced from reference TRBV5-1 and TRBJ1-2, is KAGVTQTPRYLIKTRGQQVTLSCSPISGHRSVSWYQQTPGQGLQFLFEYFSETQRNKGNFPGRFSGRQFSNSRSEMNVSTLELGDSALYLCASSPGDRGGYGYTFGSGTRLTVV.

The chain employs TRBV19 and TRBJ2-3; tentatively, D is TRBD1 (6 bases). The length of the CDR3 is 15 residues. V was trimmed by 6 bases and J by 0 bases, leaving 13 bases between them. CDR1 is LNHDA and CDR2 is SQIVND in the germline V gene (reference sequence). The CDR3 bases are TGTGCCAGTAGAAACCAAGACAGGAGCACAGATACGCAGTATTTT. Its translation: CASRNQDRSTDTQYF.

This clone appeared a single time. A junction end diverges from the germline sequence, so it may reflect a read error. V and J are TRBV9 and TRBJ2-1; the match to TRBD2 covers 10 bases. Germline assignment: CDR1 SGDLS and CDR2 YYNGEE. The CDR3 extends over 12 amino acids. The chain's CDR3 is CASSVNSGGKVF. In DNA, the CDR3 is TGTGCCAGCAGCGTCAATAGCGGGGGGAAGGTCTTC.

This clone was seen a few times. The chain combines TRBV4-3 with TRBJ2-1, with 7 bases fitting TRBD1. The CDR3 has 15 residues. Looked up from germline, CDR1 is LGHNA and CDR2 is YSLEER. V gave up 1 base and J gave up 6 bases; unmatched junction bases: 6. The CDR3 spells CASSQGQGEGNEQFF. CDR3 DNA: TGCGCCAGCAGCCAAGGACAGGGTGAGGGCAATGAGCAGTTCTTC.

The chain is built from TRBV6-1 and TRBJ2-3; 9 bases are shared with TRBD2. Looked up from germline, CDR1 is MNHNS and CDR2 is SASEGT. There are 18 residues in the CDR3. The junction had 13 bases not matched to a gene; V was cut back by 2 bases and J by 4 bases. In DNA, the CDR3 is TGTGCCAGCAGTGAACGGTTGGGCGGGGGGGCCTCGGCAGATACGCAGTATTTT. This sequence encodes CASSERLGGGASADTQYF.

This chain joins TRBV5-1 and TRBJ1-5; TRBD1 is a possible D gene (5 bases). The V end was cut by 7 bases, the J end by 2 bases, with 13 bases between. Germline loops: CDR1 SGHRS, CDR2 YFSETQ. The CDR3 is made up of 14 amino acids. The CDR3 loop is CASLRGTGNQPQHF. The CDR3 DNA follows: TGCGCCAGCTTAAGGGGAACGGGCAATCAGCCCCAGCATTTT.

This clone appeared a single time. The rearrangement joins TRBV7-3 to TRBJ2-2; D not resolved. The CDR3 consists of 14 residues. V was cut by 1 base and J by 1 base, with 4 bases left in between. Germline CDR1 SGHTA, CDR2 FQGTGA. CDR3 DNA: TGTGCCAGCAGCTTAAGTCTGAACACCGGGGAGCTGTTTTTT. Translated: CASSLSLNTGELFF. The full variable domain, rest sourced from reference TRBV7-3 and TRBJ2-2, is GAGVSQTPSNKVTEKGKYVELRCDPISGHTALYWYRQSLGQGPEFLIYFQGTGAADDSGLPNDRFFAVRPEGSVSTLKIQRTERGDSAVYLCASSLSLNTGELFFGEGSRLTVL.